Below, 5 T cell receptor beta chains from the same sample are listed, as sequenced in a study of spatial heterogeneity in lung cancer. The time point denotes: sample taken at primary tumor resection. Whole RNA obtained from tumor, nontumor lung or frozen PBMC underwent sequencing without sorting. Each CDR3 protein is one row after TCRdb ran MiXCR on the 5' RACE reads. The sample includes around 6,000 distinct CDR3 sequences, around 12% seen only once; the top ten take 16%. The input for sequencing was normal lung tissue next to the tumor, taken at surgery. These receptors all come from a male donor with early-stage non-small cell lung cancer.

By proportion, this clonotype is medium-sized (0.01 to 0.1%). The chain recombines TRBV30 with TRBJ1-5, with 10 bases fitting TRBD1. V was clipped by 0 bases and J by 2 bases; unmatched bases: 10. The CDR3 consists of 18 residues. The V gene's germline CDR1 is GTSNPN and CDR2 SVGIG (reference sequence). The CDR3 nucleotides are TGTGCCTGGAGTGTGGGTGGTTGGGGGACAGGGGGCAATCAGCCCCAGCATTTT. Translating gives CAWSVGGWGTGGNQPQHF.

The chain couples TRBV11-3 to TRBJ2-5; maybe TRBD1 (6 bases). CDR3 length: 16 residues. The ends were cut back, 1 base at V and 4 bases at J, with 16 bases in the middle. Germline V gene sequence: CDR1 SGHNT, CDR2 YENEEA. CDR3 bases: TGTGCCAGCAGCTTAGTGTCCGGGACAAGGACAGAGACCCAGTACTTC. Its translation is CASSLVSGTRTETQYF.

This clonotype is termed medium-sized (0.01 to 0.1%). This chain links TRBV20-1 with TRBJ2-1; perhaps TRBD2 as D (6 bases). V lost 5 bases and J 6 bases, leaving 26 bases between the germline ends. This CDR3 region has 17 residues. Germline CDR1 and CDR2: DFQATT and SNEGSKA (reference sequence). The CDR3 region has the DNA TGCAGTGCTCCTCCTCGGGAGAGGGGCGGGGTATCCAATGAGCAGTTCTTC. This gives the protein CSAPPRERGGVSNEQFF.

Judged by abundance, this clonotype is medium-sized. CDR3 in DNA: TGCAGTCCCGGGGAGGGACACCAAAACACTGAAGCTTTCTTT. It encodes CSPGEGHQNTEAFF. The chain links TRBV20-1 to TRBJ1-1; perhaps TRBD1 as D (6 bases). V was clipped by 8 bases and J by 2 bases, with 18 bases between them. Germline V lookup: CDR1 DFQATT, CDR2 SNEGSKA (reference sequence). This CDR3 has 14 residues.

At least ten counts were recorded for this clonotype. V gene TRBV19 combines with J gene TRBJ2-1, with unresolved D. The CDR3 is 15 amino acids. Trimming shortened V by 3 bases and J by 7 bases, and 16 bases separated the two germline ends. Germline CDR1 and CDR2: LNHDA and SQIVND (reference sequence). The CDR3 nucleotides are TGTGCCAGTAGTATCGGTCGTAACCGGATTAATGAGCAGTTCTTC. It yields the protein CASSIGRNRINEQFF.